This note documents a single T cell receptor (beta chain) sequence. The method was immunoSEQ multiplex PCR; TCRdb's version includes in-frame clones alone and lacks a portion of them. The sample shows 35,000 to 50,000 clones, more than 90% of them seen only once. This specimen comes from a study of tissue T cells after allogeneic stem cell transplantation. In the study overall: Adult allogeneic hematopoietic cell transplant recipients with steroid-refractory graft-versus-host disease were prospectively enrolled for research autopsy. All graft-versus-host disease patients had gastrointestinal involvement and received several lines of directed therapy. Before transplant, recipient-origin PBMCs were collected in a handful of GVHD patients.

The CDR3 has 16 residues. The germline CDR1 and CDR2 sequences are MGHDK and SYGVNS. V lost 3 bases to trimming and J lost 3 bases, with 15 bases between them. V gene TRBV25-1 combines with J gene TRBJ2-1; D remains ambiguous. The origin of this receptor is a woman aged 35 to 70 who later had graft-versus-host disease after an allogeneic stem cell transplant. Source: blood, taken before transplantation. The CDR3 loop is CASSDPAASRYNEQFF. The CDR3 nucleotides read TGTGCCAGCAGTGACCCTGCGGCTAGTCGCTACAATGAGCAGTTCTTC.